The clone carrying this T cell receptor beta chain was counted a few times. This specimen belongs to a study of blood T cells in healthy people across ages. Between the trimmed V and J ends, which lost 8 bases and 6 bases, there was a span of 11 bases. This CDR3 region has 11 residues. Germline V gene data show CDR1 as ENHRY and CDR2 as SYGVKD. Then a second PCR, running about 7 to 11 cycles, was carried out with a sample-barcoded 5' primer and a J-beta primer mix. TCRdb re-derived calls from the 5' RACE reads in MiXCR, one entry per CDR3 protein. This repertoire shows about 2 million distinct CDR3 sequences, 49% found once; its top ten account for roughly 2.1%.

The clonotype was recovered from a woman between 35 and 50 years old in good health. The rearrangement uses TRBV10-3 and TRBJ2-7; D uncertain. Sequenced input: blood. CDR3 nucleotides: TGTGCCATCCCCGGACCCCTCGAGCAGTACTTC. Protein sequence: CAIPGPLEQYF.